This TCR beta chain came from a study of T cell changes during pregnancy in multiple sclerosis. Using immunoSEQ multiplex PCR, the repertoire was profiled, and TCRdb retains in-frame clones only, with some absent. The sample has under 120,000 clones, roughly nine tenths seen once; the top ten hold 3% to 3.5%. The CDR3 spans 15 residues. Germline assignment: CDR1 MGHDK and CDR2 SYGVNS. Germline trimming cut 5 bases from V and 6 bases from J; bases unmatched to any gene: 7. The V gene is TRBV25-1, the J gene TRBJ2-2, with 9 positions matching TRBD2. The specimen was peripheral blood, collected after pregnancy. The TCR was taken from a female donor with multiple sclerosis, enrolled in a pregnancy study. The CDR3 loop reads CASSRALAGSGELFF. CDR3 nucleotide sequence: TGTGCCAGCAGTAGGGCACTAGCGGGTTCCGGGGAGCTGTTTTTT.